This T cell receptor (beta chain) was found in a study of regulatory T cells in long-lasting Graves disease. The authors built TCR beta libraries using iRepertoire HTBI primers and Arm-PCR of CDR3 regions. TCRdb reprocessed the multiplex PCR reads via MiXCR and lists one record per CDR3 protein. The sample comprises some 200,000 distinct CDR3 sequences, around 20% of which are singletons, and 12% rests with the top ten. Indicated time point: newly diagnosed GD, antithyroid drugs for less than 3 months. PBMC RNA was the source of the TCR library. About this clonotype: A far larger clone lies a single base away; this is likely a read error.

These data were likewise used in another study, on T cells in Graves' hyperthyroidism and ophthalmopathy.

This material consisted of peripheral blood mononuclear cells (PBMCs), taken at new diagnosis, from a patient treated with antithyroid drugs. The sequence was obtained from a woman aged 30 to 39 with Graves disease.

In DNA form, the CDR3 reads TGTGCCAGCAGTGAAGGCGAACCCCCTAACTATGGCCACACCTTC. Translated: CASSEGEPPNYGHTF. The V call is TRBV9, the J call TRBJ1-2; D gene ambiguous. This CDR3 contains 15 residues. Germline-derived CDR1 and CDR2 are SGDLS and YYNGEE.